This T cell receptor (beta chain) was sequenced during a study of shared clonotypes between healthy human individuals. The method was immunoSEQ multiplex PCR; TCRdb's version includes in-frame clones alone and lacks a portion of them. The sample holds about 2 million clones, 85% to 95% seen once. The receptor's source is a man aged 18 to 29 in good health. The specimen sequenced was naive CD4+ T cells sorted from blood. Subset specified: CD45RA+ positively selected.

The CDR3 here is CASSLDENQATQYF. The CDR3 DNA is TGTGCCAGCAGCTTAGATGAAAACCAGGCGACCCAGTACTTC. The V call is TRBV11-2, the J call TRBJ2-5; no clear D. The CDR3 has 14 amino acids. V was trimmed by 0 bases and J by 7 bases, leaving 12 bases between them. The germline V gene encodes CDR1 SGHAT and CDR2 FQNNGV.